The 21 T cell receptor beta chains presented below share a single source sample, sequenced in a study of T cells after posttransplantation cyclophosphamide. Repertoires were generated with immunoSEQ multiplex PCR, while TCRdb's copy carries only in-frame clones and drops some. The sample carries 30,000 to 40,000 clones, approximately 90% recorded once. Material for sequencing was PBMCs. These receptors came from a woman aged 35 to 49 with a blood cancer, CMV-positive, and with a related stem cell donor.

The rearrangement joins TRBV10-3 to TRBJ2-2; D might be TRBD1 (6 bases). Germline assignment: CDR1 ENHRY and CDR2 SYGVKD. The CDR3 spans 15 residues. Trimming took off 10 bases at V and 4 bases at J, with 19 bases between the two ends. The DNA of the CDR3 is TGTGCCACCAAATTACAGGGTGTGGGCACCGGGGAGCTGTTTTTT. Amino acid sequence: CATKLQGVGTGELFF.

This chain joins TRBV11-1 and TRBJ2-7, with 9 bases that match TRBD2. The CDR3 covers 14 residues. CDR1 and CDR2 from the germline V gene are SGHAT and FQDESV (reference sequence). V lost 2 bases and J lost 4; bases outside the gene matches: 3. CDR3 amino acids: CASSLLAGNYEQYF. In DNA form, the CDR3 reads TGTGCCAGCAGCTTACTAGCGGGGAATTACGAGCAGTACTTC.

The CDR3 region is CASSLVDRVGHEQYF. The CDR3 DNA is TGTGCCAGCAGCTTAGTTGACAGGGTCGGACACGAGCAGTACTTC. V and J are TRBV11-1 and TRBJ2-5, with TRBD1 matching over 7 bases. The J call is uncertain, as TRBJ2-7 better fits the DNA end. The CDR3 contains 15 residues. Germline V gene lookup returns CDR1 SGHAT and CDR2 FQDESV (reference sequence).

The CDR3 DNA is TGTGCCAGCAGATTCTTACAGGGTTACGAGCAGTACTTC. Translation gives CASRFLQGYEQYF. J is TRBJ2-7 and V is TRBV28, with D maybe TRBD1 (6 bases). V lost 6 bases and J lost 4, with 13 bases in between. The germline V gene encodes CDR1 MDHEN and CDR2 SYDVKM. The CDR3 covers 13 residues.

This clone was found once. V gene TRBV2 combines with J gene TRBJ1-2, with a tentative D call TRBD1 (5 bases). V was shortened by 4 bases and J by 7 bases, with 19 bases between the two germline ends. Germline CDR1 reads SNHLY; CDR2 reads FYNNEI. CDR3 length: 15 residues. The CDR3 region has the DNA TGTGCCAGCAGTGTGGGAATTGGAGACAGAGGTGGCTACACCTTC. Its translation is CASSVGIGDRGGYTF.

V and J are TRBV29-1 and TRBJ2-7; 7 nucleotides line up with TRBD2. Germline CDR1 and CDR2: SQVTM and ANQGSEA. This CDR3 has 14 amino acids. V was pared by 6 bases and J by 0 bases, with 8 bases of the junction left unmatched. For the CDR3, the DNA is TGCAGCGTCTCTACTCTAGCGGCCTCCTACGAGCAGTACTTC. Residues: CSVSTLAASYEQYF.

The chain joins TRBV7-3 to TRBJ1-1; a possible D gene is TRBD1 (5 bases). Looked up from germline, CDR1 is SGHTA and CDR2 is FQGTGA. The CDR3 runs 14 residues. V was pared by 0 bases and J by 6 bases, with 11 bases between. CDR3 protein: CASSLTGPRPEAFF. CDR3 bases: TGTGCCAGCAGCTTAACGGGGCCCCGACCTGAAGCTTTCTTT.

This clone was picked up a small number of times. J is TRBJ2-7 and V is TRBV27, with TRBD1 matching 11 bases. The germline gives CDR1 MNHEY, CDR2 SMNVEV (reference sequence). J lost 6 bases, V lost 6 bases, and 10 bases had no gene match. This CDR3 comprises 15 residues. The CDR3 loop is CASSRRDRGFVEQYF. The CDR3 bases are TGTGCCAGCAGCCGCCGGGACAGGGGGTTTGTCGAGCAGTACTTC.

This clone was detected once. The chain uses TRBV19 and TRBJ1-5; D ambiguous. CDR3 length: 14 residues. V gave up 4 bases and J gave up 7 bases, with 14 bases separating them. Per germline, CDR1 LNHDA and CDR2 SQIVND (reference sequence). This CDR3 reads CASSNRGGIQPQHF. CDR3 nucleotide sequence: TGTGCCAGTAGTAACCGTGGAGGCATCCAGCCCCAGCATTTT.

The chain recombines TRBV11-2 with TRBJ1-1; D uncertain. Germline V CDR1 and CDR2: SGHAT, FQNNGV. Trimming took off 2 bases at V and 0 bases at J, with 13 bases between the two ends. This CDR3 has 16 residues. CDR3 amino acids: CASSLRAGRLNTEAFF. CDR3 nucleotide sequence: TGTGCCAGCAGCTTAAGGGCGGGCAGGCTGAACACTGAAGCTTTCTTT.

Details on this clone: The same CDR3 is also encoded by other DNA sequences in this sample. In DNA, the CDR3 is TGTGCCAGCAGTGACCTTTGGGACAGTAATTCACCCCTCCACTTT. This translates into CASSDLWDSNSPLHF. The chain joins TRBV6-1 to TRBJ1-6; TRBD1 matches at 7 bases. The length of the CDR3 is 15 residues. CDR1 and CDR2 from the germline V gene are MNHNS and SASEGT. The V segment lost 3 bases and the J segment 6 bases; nucleotides outside the gene matches: 5.

The table lists this clone with a count of one. V is TRBV10-2 and J is TRBJ2-1, with 9 bases that match TRBD1. The CDR3 covers 16 residues. CDR1 is WSHSY and CDR2 is SAAADI in the germline V gene. V shed 7 bases and J 4 bases; nucleotides not matched to a gene: 11. The CDR3 DNA sequence: TGCGCCAGCACTGTGTTAGAGGACAGGGGTTACAATGAGCAGTTCTTC. This sequence encodes CASTVLEDRGYNEQFF.

The chain uses TRBV11-2 and TRBJ2-7, with 10 bases identical to TRBD1. This CDR3 spans 13 amino acids. V was pared by 5 bases and J by 4 bases, with 2 bases of the junction left unmatched. Per germline, CDR1 SGHAT and CDR2 FQNNGV. The DNA of the CDR3 is TGTGCCAGCAGCCCGGACAGGGGGTACGAGCAGTACTTC. Its translation is CASSPDRGYEQYF.

As regards this clone: One end of the junction fails to match germline, which may point to a read error. This rearrangement joins TRBV10-3 to TRBJ2-6; 8 bases are shared with TRBD2. The CDR3 has 14 amino acids. The germline CDR1 and CDR2 sequences are ENHRY and SYGVKD. CDR3 bases: TGTGCCATCACCGGGGGGGATGGGGGCAACGTCCTGACTTTC. Translated, it gives CAITGGDGGNVLTF.

This chain links TRBV5-1 with TRBJ1-5; the D is unclear. This CDR3 comprises 16 residues. Germline loops: CDR1 SGHRS, CDR2 YFSETQ. The V end was cut by 0 bases, the J end by 0 bases, with 10 bases between. CDR3 sequence: CASSLEPQASNQPQHF. The CDR3 DNA follows: TGCGCCAGCAGCTTGGAACCGCAGGCTAGCAATCAGCCCCAGCATTTT.

To note about this clone: Other DNA sequences of this sample code for an identical CDR3. The chain recombines TRBV6-5 with TRBJ1-5; TRBD1 agrees at 7 bases. The CDR3 runs 15 residues. Per germline, CDR1 MNHEY and CDR2 SVGAGI. V lost 2 bases to trimming and J lost 7 bases; unmatched junction nucleotides: 8. The CDR3 spells CASSYGQGVGQPQHF. CDR3 nucleotide sequence: TGTGCCAGCAGTTACGGGCAGGGGGTAGGGCAGCCCCAGCATTTT.

The gene calls are TRBV5-1 and TRBJ2-5, with D hard to call. TRBJ2-7 matches the DNA end more closely, so the J call is doubtful. Germline V gene data show CDR1 as SGHRS and CDR2 as YFSETQ. The CDR3 is 14 residues long. The CDR3 spells CASSLYAQSYEQYF. Here the CDR3 DNA reads TGCGCCAGCAGCTTGTATGCACAGTCCTACGAGCAGTACTTC.

J is TRBJ2-5 and V is TRBV7-3, with D tentatively TRBD2 (5 bases). Trimming took off 5 bases at V and 1 base at J, with 14 bases between the two ends. Germline V gene lookup returns CDR1 SGHTA and CDR2 FQGTGA. The CDR3 has 15 residues. CDR3 amino acids: CASSPTPGIQETQYF. CDR3 DNA: TGTGCCAGCAGCCCCACGCCGGGGATCCAAGAGACCCAGTACTTC.

The chain links TRBV6-5 to TRBJ2-7; TRBD2 agrees at 7 bases. The CDR3 is 15 residues long. Germline CDR1 MNHEY, CDR2 SVGAGI. J gave up 3 bases and V 4 bases, and 9 bases lay outside the gene matches. CDR3 nucleotides: TGTGCCAGCAGTTTGACCGGGGGGACGGTCTACGAGCAGTACTTC. It codes for CASSLTGGTVYEQYF.

The CDR3 sequence is CASSPGYSRNEKLFF. The CDR3 bases are TGTGCCAGCAGCCCTGGGTACAGTAGGAATGAAAAACTGTTTTTT. This chain uses TRBV9 with TRBJ1-4; D is uncertain. The CDR3 spans 15 residues. The germline V gene encodes CDR1 SGDLS and CDR2 YYNGEE. Trimming removed 4 bases from V and 5 bases from J, with 15 bases in between. Based on the CDR3 plus reference TRBV9 and TRBJ1-4, the full variable domain is DSGVTQTPKHLITATGQRVTLRCSPRSGDLSVYWYQQSLDQGLQFLIQYYNGEERAKGNILERFSAQQFPDLHSELNLSSLELGDSALYFCASSPGYSRNEKLFFGSGTQLSVL.

The chain employs TRBV7-9 and TRBJ2-5, with D possibly matching TRBD2 (7 bases). CDR1 is SEHNR and CDR2 is FQNEAQ in the germline V gene (reference sequence). The CDR3 totals 17 residues. V was trimmed by 5 bases and J by 3 bases, leaving 22 bases between them. DNA of the CDR3: TGTGCCAGCAGCCCAGGGGACTACACCCGCGAGAAAGAGACCCAGTACTTC. The encoded protein is CASSPGDYTREKETQYF. The full variable domain, with the rest looked up from reference TRBV7-9 and TRBJ2-5, is DTGVSQNPRHKITKRGQNVTFRCDPISEHNRLYWYRQTLGQGPEFLTYFQNEAQLEKSRLLSDRFSAERPKGSFSTLEIQRTEQGDSAMYLCASSPGDYTREKETQYFGPGTRLLVL.